This T cell receptor beta chain was obtained from a study of monozygotic twins with inflammatory bowel disease. Eight reactions per sample, run separately, yielded cDNA. Each CDR3 protein gets one entry in TCRdb, which reprocessed the 5' RACE reads and gives no DNA. The sample includes fewer than 550,000 distinct CDR3 sequences. The CDR3 extends over 13 amino acids. Per germline, CDR1 SGHRS and CDR2 YFSETQ. Source material: blood. The J gene is TRBJ2-1, the V gene TRBV5-1; the D call from TCRdb, TRBD1, cannot be confirmed without DNA. This TCR was recovered from a human donor with ulcerative colitis or Crohn's disease, or a healthy co-twin of an affected twin (not recorded which). The chain's CDR3 is CASREQGDNEQFF.